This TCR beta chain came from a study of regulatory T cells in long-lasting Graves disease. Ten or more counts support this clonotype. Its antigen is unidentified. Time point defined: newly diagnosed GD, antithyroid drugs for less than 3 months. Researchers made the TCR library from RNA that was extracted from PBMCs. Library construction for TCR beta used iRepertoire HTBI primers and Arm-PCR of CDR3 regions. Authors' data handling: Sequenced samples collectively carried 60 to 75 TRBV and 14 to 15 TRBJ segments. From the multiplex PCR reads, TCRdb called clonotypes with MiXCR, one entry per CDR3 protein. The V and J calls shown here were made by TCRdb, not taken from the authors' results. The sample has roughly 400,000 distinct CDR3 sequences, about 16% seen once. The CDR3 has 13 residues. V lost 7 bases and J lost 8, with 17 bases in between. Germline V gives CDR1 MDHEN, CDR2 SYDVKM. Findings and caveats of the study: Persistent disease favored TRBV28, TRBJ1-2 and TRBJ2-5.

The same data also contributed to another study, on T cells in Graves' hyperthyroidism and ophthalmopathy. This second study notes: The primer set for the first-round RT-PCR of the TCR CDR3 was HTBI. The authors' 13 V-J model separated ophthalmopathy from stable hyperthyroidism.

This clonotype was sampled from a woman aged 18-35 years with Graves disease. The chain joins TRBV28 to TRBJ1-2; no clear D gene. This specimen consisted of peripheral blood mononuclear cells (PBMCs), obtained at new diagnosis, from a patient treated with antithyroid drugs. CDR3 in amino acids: CASNRGDLGGYTF. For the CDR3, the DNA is TGTGCCAGCAATAGAGGTGATCTAGGGGGCTACACCTTC.